This entry is about one T cell receptor beta chain. The sample is drawn from a study of T-cell memory formation after mild COVID-19. This CDR3 is 13 amino acids long. The germline gives CDR1 SGHDT, CDR2 YYEEEE. V lost 3 bases to trimming and J lost 2 bases, with 8 bases between them. TCRdb recomputed calls from the 5' RACE reads with MiXCR, one row per CDR3 protein. The sample has a few hundred thousand distinct CDR3 sequences, roughly 26% seen once. Sequencing used PBMCs or a T cell subset sorted from them (not recorded which). The receptor's source is an adult woman who had mild COVID-19 (a few samples of this study predate the infection). Cell type and time point are not known. The chain has TRBV5-6 and TRBJ2-5; D perhaps matches TRBD2 (5 bases). CDR3 in amino acids: CASSSLVQETQYF. The CDR3 DNA is TGTGCCAGCAGCTCACTAGTGCAAGAGACCCAGTACTTC.